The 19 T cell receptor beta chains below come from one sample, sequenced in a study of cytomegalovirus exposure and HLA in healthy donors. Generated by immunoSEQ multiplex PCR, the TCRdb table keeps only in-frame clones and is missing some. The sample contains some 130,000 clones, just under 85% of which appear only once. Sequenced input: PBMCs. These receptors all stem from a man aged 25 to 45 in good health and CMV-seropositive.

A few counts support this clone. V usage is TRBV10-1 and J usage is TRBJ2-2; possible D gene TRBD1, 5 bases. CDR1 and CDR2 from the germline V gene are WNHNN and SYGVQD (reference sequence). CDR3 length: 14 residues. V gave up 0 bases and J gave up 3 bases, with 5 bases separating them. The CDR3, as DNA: TGCGCCAGCAGTGAGTCGACAGACACCGGGGAGCTGTTTTTT. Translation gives CASSESTDTGELFF.

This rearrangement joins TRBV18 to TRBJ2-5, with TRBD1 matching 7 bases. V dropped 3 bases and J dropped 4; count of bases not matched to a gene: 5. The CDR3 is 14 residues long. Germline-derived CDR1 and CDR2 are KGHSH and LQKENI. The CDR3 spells CASSPPGQPETQYF. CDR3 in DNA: TGTGCCAGCTCACCCCCGGGACAGCCAGAGACCCAGTACTTC.

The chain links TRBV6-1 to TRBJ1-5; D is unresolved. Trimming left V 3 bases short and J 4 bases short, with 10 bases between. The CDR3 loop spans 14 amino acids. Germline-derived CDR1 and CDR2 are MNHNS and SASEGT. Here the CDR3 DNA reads TGTGCCAGCAGTGATCGGCAGGTAAATCAGCCCCAGCATTTT. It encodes CASSDRQVNQPQHF.

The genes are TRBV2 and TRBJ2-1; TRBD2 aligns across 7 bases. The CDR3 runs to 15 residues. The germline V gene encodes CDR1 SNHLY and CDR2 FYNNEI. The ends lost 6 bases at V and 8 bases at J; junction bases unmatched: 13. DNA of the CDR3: TGTGCCAGCAGGCTCGGACTAGTAGCCGTCTATGAGCAGTTCTTC. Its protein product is CASRLGLVAVYEQFF.

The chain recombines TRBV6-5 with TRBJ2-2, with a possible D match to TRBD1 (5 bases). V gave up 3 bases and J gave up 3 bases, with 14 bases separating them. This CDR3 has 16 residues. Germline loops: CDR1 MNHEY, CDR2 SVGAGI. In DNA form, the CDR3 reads TGTGCCAGCAGTTATGTGGGGCTCGGGTACACCGGGGAGCTGTTTTTT. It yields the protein CASSYVGLGYTGELFF.

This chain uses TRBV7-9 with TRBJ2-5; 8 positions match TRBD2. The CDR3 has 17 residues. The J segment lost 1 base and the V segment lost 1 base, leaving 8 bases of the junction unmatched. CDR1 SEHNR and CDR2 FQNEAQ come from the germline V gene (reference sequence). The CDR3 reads CASSLVWGLAGQETQYF. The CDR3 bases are TGTGCCAGCAGCTTAGTCTGGGGGCTAGCGGGCCAAGAGACCCAGTACTTC.

The chain's CDR3 is CASFLGQAGAPGADTQYF. In nucleotides, the CDR3 is TGTGCCAGCTTCCTAGGACAAGCGGGAGCCCCCGGGGCAGATACGCAGTATTTT. The chain couples TRBV18 to TRBJ2-3, with 8 bases matching TRBD2. Germline loops: CDR1 KGHSH, CDR2 LQKENI. Trimming at V came to 7 bases and at J to 4 bases, leaving 19 bases not matched to a gene. The CDR3 sequence is 18 residues long.

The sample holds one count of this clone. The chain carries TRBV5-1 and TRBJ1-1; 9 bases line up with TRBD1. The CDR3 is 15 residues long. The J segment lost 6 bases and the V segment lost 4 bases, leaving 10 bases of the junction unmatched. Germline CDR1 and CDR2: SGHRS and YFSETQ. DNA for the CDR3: TGCGCCAGCAGCGAGCGGACAGGGGACGAGGCTGAAGCTTTCTTT. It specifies CASSERTGDEAEAFF.

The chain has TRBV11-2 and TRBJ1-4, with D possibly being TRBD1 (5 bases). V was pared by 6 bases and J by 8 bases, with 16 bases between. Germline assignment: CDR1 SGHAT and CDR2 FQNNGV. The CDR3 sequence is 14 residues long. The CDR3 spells CASRWAGREEKLFF. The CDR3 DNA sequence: TGTGCCAGCAGGTGGGCAGGGAGGGAAGAAAAACTGTTTTTT.

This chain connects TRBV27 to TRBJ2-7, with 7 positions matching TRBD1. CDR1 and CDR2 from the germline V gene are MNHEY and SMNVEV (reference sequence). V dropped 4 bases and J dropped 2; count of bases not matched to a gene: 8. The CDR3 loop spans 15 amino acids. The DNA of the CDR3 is TGTGCCAGCAGTTCAACGGGACAGCAGCCCTACGAGCAGTACTTC. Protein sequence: CASSSTGQQPYEQYF.

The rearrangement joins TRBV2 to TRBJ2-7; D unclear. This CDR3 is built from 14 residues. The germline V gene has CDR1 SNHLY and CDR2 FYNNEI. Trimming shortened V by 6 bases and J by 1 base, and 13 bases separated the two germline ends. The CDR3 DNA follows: TGTGCCAGCAGAGACTCCTTGAGGTCCTACGAGCAGTACTTC. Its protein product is CASRDSLRSYEQYF.

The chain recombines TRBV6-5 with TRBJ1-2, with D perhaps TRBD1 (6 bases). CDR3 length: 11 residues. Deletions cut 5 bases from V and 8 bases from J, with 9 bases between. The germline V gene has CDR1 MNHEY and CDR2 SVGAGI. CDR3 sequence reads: CASSGQSGYTF. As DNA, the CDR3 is TGTGCCAGCAGTGGACAGTCCGGCTACACCTTC.

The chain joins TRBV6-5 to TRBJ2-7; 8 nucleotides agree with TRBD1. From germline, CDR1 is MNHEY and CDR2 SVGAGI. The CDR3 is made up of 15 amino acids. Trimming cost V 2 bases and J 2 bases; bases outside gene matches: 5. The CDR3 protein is CASSYGRTGPYEQYF. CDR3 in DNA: TGTGCCAGCAGTTACGGTAGGACAGGGCCCTACGAGCAGTACTTC.

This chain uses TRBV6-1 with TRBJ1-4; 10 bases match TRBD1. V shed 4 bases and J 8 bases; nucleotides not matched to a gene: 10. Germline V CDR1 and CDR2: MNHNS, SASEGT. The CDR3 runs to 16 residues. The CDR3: CASSVSLGTGDEKLFF. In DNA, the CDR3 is TGTGCCAGCAGTGTTTCCCTGGGGACAGGGGACGAAAAACTGTTTTTT.

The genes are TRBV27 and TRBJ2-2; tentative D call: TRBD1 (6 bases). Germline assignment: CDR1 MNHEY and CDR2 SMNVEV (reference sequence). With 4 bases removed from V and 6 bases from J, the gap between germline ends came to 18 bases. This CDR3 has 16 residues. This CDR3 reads CASSSPRTAHAGELFF. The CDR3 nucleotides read TGTGCCAGCAGTTCCCCCAGGACAGCCCACGCCGGGGAGCTGTTTTTT.

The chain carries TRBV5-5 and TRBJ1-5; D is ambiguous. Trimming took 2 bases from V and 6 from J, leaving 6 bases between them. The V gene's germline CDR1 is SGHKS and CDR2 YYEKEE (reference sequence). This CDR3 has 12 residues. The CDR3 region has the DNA TGTGCCAGCAGCTTCGAGGGTCAGCCCCAGCATTTT. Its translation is CASSFEGQPQHF.

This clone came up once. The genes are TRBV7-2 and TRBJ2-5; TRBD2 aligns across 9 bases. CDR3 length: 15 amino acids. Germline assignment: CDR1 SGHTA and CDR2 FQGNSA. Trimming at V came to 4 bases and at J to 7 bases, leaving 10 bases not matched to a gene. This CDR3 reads CASSSERGVLVTQYF. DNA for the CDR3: TGTGCCAGCAGCTCGGAGCGGGGGGTATTGGTGACCCAGTACTTC.

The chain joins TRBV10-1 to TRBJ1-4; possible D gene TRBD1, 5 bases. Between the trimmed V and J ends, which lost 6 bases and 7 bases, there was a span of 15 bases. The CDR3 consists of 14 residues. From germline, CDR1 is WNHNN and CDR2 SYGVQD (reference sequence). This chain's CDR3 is CASSEDGRGEKLFF. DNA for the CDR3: TGCGCCAGCAGCGAGGACGGGAGGGGTGAAAAACTGTTTTTT.

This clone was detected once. CDR3 sequence reads: CASSPLGRGGLNEQFF. The CDR3 DNA reads as TGTGCCAGCAGTCCCCTCGGGCGGGGGGGCCTCAATGAGCAGTTCTTC. The V gene is TRBV27, the J gene TRBJ2-1, with 9 bases identical to TRBD2. This CDR3 has 16 residues. CDR1 and CDR2 from the germline V gene are MNHEY and SMNVEV (reference sequence). V trimming: 5 bases; J trimming: 6 bases; junction bases outside the gene matches: 11.